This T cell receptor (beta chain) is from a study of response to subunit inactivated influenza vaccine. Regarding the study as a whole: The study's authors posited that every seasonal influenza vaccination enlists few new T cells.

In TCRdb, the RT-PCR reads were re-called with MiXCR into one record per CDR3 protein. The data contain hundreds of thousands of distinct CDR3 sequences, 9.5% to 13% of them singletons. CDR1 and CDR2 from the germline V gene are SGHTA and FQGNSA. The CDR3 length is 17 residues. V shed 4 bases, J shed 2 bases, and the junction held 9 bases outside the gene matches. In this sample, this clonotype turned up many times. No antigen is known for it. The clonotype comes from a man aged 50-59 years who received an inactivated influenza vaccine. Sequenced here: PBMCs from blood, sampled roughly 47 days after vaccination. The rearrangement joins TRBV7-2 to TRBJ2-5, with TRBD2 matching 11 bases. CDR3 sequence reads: CASSSMGTSGGQETQYF. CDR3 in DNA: TGTGCCAGCAGCTCAATGGGAACTAGCGGGGGACAAGAGACCCAGTACTTC.